Below are 8 T cell receptor beta chains sequenced from a single sample in a study of Graves' ophthalmopathy and Graves' hyperthyroidism. RNA transcripts were the source from which TCR beta CDR3 regions were amplified. Amplification began with first-round RT-PCR using HTBI primers, then second-round multiplex PCR was performed. TCRdb reprocessed the multiplex PCR reads with MiXCR, giving one entry per CDR3 protein. The data show 500,000 to 600,000 distinct CDR3 sequences, approximately 37% seen once. The sequenced material came from peripheral blood or thyroid tissue (not recorded which). These receptors all come from an adult man with Graves' hyperthyroidism.

The gene calls are TRBV7-9 and TRBJ2-7; possibly TRBD1 or TRBD2 for D (6 bases each). V gave up 5 bases and J gave up 0 bases, with 17 bases separating them. Germline CDR1 reads SEHNR; CDR2 reads FQNEAQ (reference sequence). This CDR3 spans 16 amino acids. The CDR3, as DNA: TGTGCCAGCAGCATCGGAGGGGGGACAAACTCCTACGAGCAGTACTTC. It is translated as CASSIGGGTNSYEQYF.

The chain links TRBV10-1 to TRBJ2-5; the D is unclear. This CDR3 is 14 amino acids long. Per the germline V gene, CDR1 is WNHNN and CDR2 is SYGVQD (reference sequence). V gave up 1 base and J gave up 1 base, with 7 bases separating them. DNA for the CDR3: TGCGCCAGCAGTGAGTTGGCCATCCAAGAGACCCAGTACTTC. It translates to CASSELAIQETQYF.

The V call is TRBV12-3 or TRBV12-4, the J call TRBJ1-2, with 8 bases identical to TRBD1. The CDR3 extends over 14 amino acids. V lost 3 bases and J lost 7; bases outside the gene matches: 7. The CDR3 region is CASSFTGGTGGYTF. As DNA, the CDR3 is TGTGCCAGCAGTTTTACAGGGGGAACTGGTGGCTACACCTTC.

There are many counts of this clonotype. V gene TRBV4-1 combines with J gene TRBJ2-7; 10 bases are shared with TRBD1. V gave up 3 bases and J gave up 0 bases; unmatched junction bases: 2. The CDR3 consists of 15 residues. Germline V CDR1 and CDR2: MGHRA, YSYEKL. CDR3 coding DNA: TGCGCCAGCAGCCATGGACAGGGGGACTCCTACGAGCAGTACTTC. Protein sequence: CASSHGQGDSYEQYF.

The gene calls are TRBV29-1 and TRBJ2-7; the D gene is possibly TRBD1 (5 bases). The CDR3 runs to 9 residues. Trimming took 8 bases from V and 6 from J, leaving 8 bases between them. Germline V CDR1 and CDR2: SQVTM, ANQGSEA. The chain's CDR3 is CSLGAEQYF. CDR3 bases: TGCAGCTTAGGGGCCGAGCAGTACTTC.

This rearrangement joins TRBV12-5 to TRBJ2-2; D is uncertain. V lost 1 base and J 4 bases, leaving 4 bases between the germline ends. CDR3 length: 13 amino acids. CDR1 is LGHNT and CDR2 is FRNRAP in the germline V gene. This chain's CDR3 is CASGLAVTGELFF. CDR3 nucleotides: TGTGCTAGTGGTTTGGCGGTCACCGGGGAGCTGTTTTTT.

This clonotype was counted only a few times. The V and J genes are TRBV5-1 and TRBJ2-2; 9 bases are a match to TRBD1. Germline V gives CDR1 SGHRS, CDR2 YFSETQ. This CDR3 is built from 16 residues. Germline trimming cut 0 bases from V and 6 bases from J; bases unmatched to any gene: 6. In nucleotides, the CDR3 is TGCGCCAGCAGCTTGGCAGGGGGACAGGGATCCGGGGAGCTGTTTTTT. It yields the protein CASSLAGGQGSGELFF.

This clonotype has just a few counts. The chain employs TRBV7-3 and TRBJ1-5; 7 bases agree with TRBD1. Trimming at V came to 5 bases and at J to 4 bases, leaving 5 bases not matched to a gene. Looked up from germline, CDR1 is SGHTA and CDR2 is FQGTGA. This CDR3 spans 14 amino acids. CDR3 nucleotide sequence: TGTGCCAGCAGCCAAGGGACAGCAAATCAGCCCCAGCATTTT. This sequence encodes CASSQGTANQPQHF.